One T cell receptor beta chain is described in this entry. These data are taken from a study of blood T cells in healthy people across ages. CDR3 length equals 13 residues. Per the germline V gene, CDR1 is DFQATT and CDR2 is SNEGSKA (reference sequence). Trimming cost V 3 bases and J 4 bases, with 12 bases left between them. A second about 7 to 12 cycle PCR used barcoded and J-beta primers. MiXCR, applied by TCRdb to the 5' RACE reads, yields one record per CDR3 protein. The sample gives about 1.6 million distinct CDR3 sequences, roughly 30% of which show up once; about 11% is in the top ten. Input material: blood. The chain has TRBV20-1 and TRBJ2-5; D remains ambiguous. This clonotype was sampled from a woman aged 25 to 39 in good health. The chain's CDR3 is CSARGPGLETQYF. CDR3 sequence (DNA): TGCAGTGCTAGGGGTCCTGGTTTAGAGACCCAGTACTTC.